This TCR beta chain was recovered during a study of response to subunit inactivated influenza vaccine. V gave up 4 bases and J gave up 3 bases; unmatched junction bases: 9. Germline values: CDR1 SGDLS, CDR2 YYNGEE. The CDR3 extends over 15 amino acids. TCRdb re-called the RT-PCR reads through MiXCR, storing one row per CDR3 protein. This table has approximately 730,000 distinct CDR3 sequences, about 14% appearing once. This clonotype occurred a few times. Its antigen is not identified. General study findings and limits: Authors suggested few new T cells are recruited by each seasonal influenza vaccination.

This chain uses TRBV9 with TRBJ2-7; the match to TRBD1 covers 8 bases. This specimen was PBMCs from blood, taken roughly 15 days before vaccination. The receptor comes from a man in his forties or fifties who received an inactivated influenza vaccine. CDR3 coding DNA: TGTGCCAGCAGCTTCCAGGACAGGGCGGGCTACGAGCAGTACTTC. Its translation: CASSFQDRAGYEQYF.